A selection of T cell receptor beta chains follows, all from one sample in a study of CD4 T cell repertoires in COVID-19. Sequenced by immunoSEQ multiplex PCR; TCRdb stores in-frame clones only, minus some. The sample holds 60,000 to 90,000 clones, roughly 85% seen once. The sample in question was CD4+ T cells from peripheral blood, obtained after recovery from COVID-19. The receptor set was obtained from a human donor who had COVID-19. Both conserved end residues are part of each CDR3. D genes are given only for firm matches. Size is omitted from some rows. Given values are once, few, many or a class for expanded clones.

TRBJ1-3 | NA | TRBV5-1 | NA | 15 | CASSLGRASGNTIYF | TGCGCCAGCAGCTTGGGTAGGGCCTCTGGAAACACCATATATTTT
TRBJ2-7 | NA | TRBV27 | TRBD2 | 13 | CASRVAGRYEQYF | TGTGCCAGCAGGGTAGCGGGTCGTTACGAGCAGTACTTC
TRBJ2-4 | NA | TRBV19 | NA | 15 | CASSPDRLAKNIQYF | TGTGCCAGTAGTCCCGATCGACTAGCCAAAAACATTCAGTACTTC
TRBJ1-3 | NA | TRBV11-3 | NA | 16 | CASSLSSRGPGNTIYF | TGTGCCAGCAGCTTAAGTTCCAGGGGCCCTGGAAACACCATATATTTT
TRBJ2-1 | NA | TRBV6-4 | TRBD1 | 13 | CASRGTGGNEQFF | TGTGCCAGCCGGGGGACAGGGGGGAATGAGCAGTTCTTC
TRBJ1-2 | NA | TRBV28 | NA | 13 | CASSSGSSYGYTF | TGTGCCAGCAGTTCGGGGAGCAGCTATGGCTACACCTTC
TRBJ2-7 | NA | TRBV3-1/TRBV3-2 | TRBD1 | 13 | CASSQRGPYEQYF | TGTGCCAGCAGCCAGAGGGGGCCCTACGAGCAGTACTTC
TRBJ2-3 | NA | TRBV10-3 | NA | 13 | CAITGQAADTQYF | TGTGCCATCACAGGGCAAGCGGCAGATACGCAGTATTTT
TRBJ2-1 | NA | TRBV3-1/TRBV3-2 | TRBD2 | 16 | CASSLTSGGGYNEQFF | TGTGCCAGCAGCCTGACTAGCGGGGGGGGGTACAATGAGCAGTTCTTC
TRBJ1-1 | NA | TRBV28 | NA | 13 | CASRGRGNTEAFF | TGTGCCAGCAGAGGCAGGGGGAACACTGAAGCTTTCTTT
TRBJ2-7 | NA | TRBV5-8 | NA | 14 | CASSFGGGGYEQYF | TGTGCCAGCAGCTTCGGGGGAGGTGGCTACGAGCAGTACTTC
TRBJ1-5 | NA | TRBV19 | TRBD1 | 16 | CASSSRTGGINQPQHF | TGTGCCAGTAGTTCCCGGACAGGGGGCATTAATCAGCCCCAGCATTTT
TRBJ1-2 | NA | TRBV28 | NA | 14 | CASSFNYGQYGYTF | TGTGCCAGCAGTTTCAATTATGGGCAGTATGGCTACACCTTC
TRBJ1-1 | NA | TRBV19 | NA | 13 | CASSIGGGTEAFF | TGTGCCAGTAGTATAGGGGGGGGCACTGAAGCTTTCTTT
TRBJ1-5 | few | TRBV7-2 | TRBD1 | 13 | CASLEQGVGSQHF | TGTGCCAGCTTGGAACAGGGGGTAGGGTCCCAGCATTTT
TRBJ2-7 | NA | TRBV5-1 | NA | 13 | CASMGLGRYEQYF | TGCGCCAGCATGGGGCTCGGAAGATACGAGCAGTACTTC
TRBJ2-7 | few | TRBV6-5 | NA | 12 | CASTQLGAKQYF | TGTGCCAGCACCCAGTTGGGGGCCAAGCAGTACTTC
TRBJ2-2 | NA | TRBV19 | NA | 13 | CASSIRKSGELFF | TGTGCCAGTAGTATACGGAAAAGCGGGGAGCTGTTTTTT
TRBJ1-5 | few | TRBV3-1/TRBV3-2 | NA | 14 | CASSQSRGGQPQHF | TGTGCCAGCAGCCAGAGCAGGGGAGGTCAGCCCCAGCATTTT
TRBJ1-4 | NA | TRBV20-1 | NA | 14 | CSASGSVQFGKLFF | TGCAGTGCTAGTGGGTCGGTTCAGTTTGGAAAACTGTTTTTT
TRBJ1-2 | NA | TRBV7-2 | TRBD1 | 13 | CASSPNTGGGYTF | TGTGCCAGCAGCCCTAATACAGGGGGGGGCTACACCTTC
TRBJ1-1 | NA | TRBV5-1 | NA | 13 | CASRTEAVGEAFF | TGCGCCAGCAGGACGGAGGCCGTTGGAGAAGCTTTCTTT
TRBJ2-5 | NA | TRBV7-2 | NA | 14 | CASSLDLGTETQYF | TGTGCCAGCAGCTTAGATTTGGGGACGGAGACCCAGTACTTC
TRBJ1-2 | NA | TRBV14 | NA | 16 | CASSRSGGPPAYGYTF | TGTGCCAGCAGCCGCTCCGGAGGACCTCCCGCTTATGGCTACACCTTC
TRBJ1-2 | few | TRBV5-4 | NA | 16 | CASSLGPTVPGYGYTF | TGTGCCAGCAGCTTGGGTCCCACCGTCCCGGGCTATGGCTACACCTTC